This TCR beta chain was sequenced for a study of molecular identifiers for immune sequencing clone quantification. Findings and caveats of the study: Sizes of highly expanded clones could be underestimated through identical TCRs sharing a barcode.

Bulk TCR libraries used previously described methods and listed TCR primers. TCRdb ran MiXCR on the PCR reads and lists one entry per CDR3 protein. Found here are over 300,000 distinct CDR3 sequences, 24% of them singletons; the top ten hold roughly 0.7%. Points on this clonotype: Its antigen is unknown.

V lost 3 bases to trimming and J lost 7 bases, with 13 bases between them. The germline V gene encodes CDR1 DFQATT and CDR2 SNEGSKA (reference sequence). This CDR3 is built from 13 residues. The chain recombines TRBV20-1 with TRBJ2-4; D remains unclear. Material for sequencing was naive CD8+ T cells from blood, with Jurkat cell RNA spiked in. The subset denotes: FACS-sorted CD8+CD4-CCR7+CD45RA+ naive T cells. The receptor's source is a human donor in good health. Some libraries in this study had Jurkat cell RNA spiked in. The DNA of the CDR3 is TGCAGTGCTAGGACCCCAGGTCGGAACATTCAGTACTTC. As protein: CSARTPGRNIQYF.